These T cell receptor beta chains were read from a single sample in a study of cytomegalovirus exposure and HLA in healthy donors. Some clones are missing from TCRdb's copy, which holds only in-frame ones; the method was immunoSEQ multiplex PCR. The table records around 170,000 clones, 80% of them present only once. The source material was PBMCs. The receptors were gathered from a woman aged 25-40 years in good health and CMV-seronegative. The conserved cysteine and the conserved F or W are not part of the CDR3 here. Fields, in order: V gene, CDR3 protein.

TRBV5-6 ASSLVTYHDYEQY
TRBV5-6 ASSFGTSVQETQY
TRBV18 ASSPPNIRGNGNTEAF
TRBV7-2 ASSVAGGRTDTQY
TRBV6-1 ASSATSGGSTDTQY
TRBV7-9 ASSQQGSGNTIY
TRBV10-3 AISAGQKDTEAF
TRBV5-1 ASSLEGGQLSYEQY
TRBV29-1 SPFAGSHYEQY
TRBV30 AWDRGQSTYEQY
TRBV2 ASSERGMGYT
TRBV19 ASSIGGQGVNNSPLH
TRBV13 ASSLEGTGPHAAKNIQY
TRBV30 AWRNPPGSGGPGNEQY
TRBV4-2 ASSQRPGDRKDNSPLH
TRBV5-6 ASSSNRYRGNRYT
TRBV7-9 ASSWTVPTQY
TRBV6-6 ASSSGQGAWNEQF
TRBV6-1 ASSVGRGGETQY
TRBV5-4 ASSFRDRGDRDGYT
TRBV7-3 ASSLTTSGGTDTQY
TRBV2 ASKYGGTEAF
TRBV11-2 ASSLPSGVTGEQF
TRBV9 ASSSGTGGLAEAF
TRBV7-3 ASSQKHPPTGANVLT
TRBV5-6 ASSQRTGGFETQY
TRBV6-5 ASSYQGLGYGYT
TRBV6-1 ASGQAGSLGPQH
TRBV9 ASSVAAVYNEQF
TRBV6-5 ASSYSIVGEQF
TRBV27 ASSLNGRVPTDTQY
TRBV12-5 ASGDNGVRSNQPQH
TRBV6-5 ASSYYRGSSYNEQF
TRBV5-6 ASSLAVMAASEDEQY
TRBV5-1 ASSSSGTGEKLF
TRBV7-2 ASSPSPGTGYT
TRBV19 ASSMGGGAYTEAF
TRBV10-1 ASSADRNTGELF
TRBV9 ASSVGGGQTEAF
TRBV18 ASSPMGQGRQPQH
TRBV2 ASSRRGSSPLH
TRBV7-7 ASSLNPGGQGEQF
TRBV30 AWSPGQGATEAF
TRBV18 ASSFSRGDTDTQY
TRBV6-1 ASSVEGLYTEAF